This paragraph reports one T cell receptor (beta chain). Its antigen is currently unknown. An end of the junction differs from the germline gene, which may be a read error. The authors ran a second PCR of 7 to 11 cycles using a sample-barcoded 5' primer and a J-beta primer mix. Researchers report that a template-switch adaptor with 12 random nucleotides tagged each cDNA molecule. TCRdb fed the 5' RACE reads into MiXCR, producing one record per CDR3 protein. Of around 700,000 distinct CDR3 sequences in the sample, roughly 25% were seen once. This specimen comes from a study of blood T cells in healthy people across ages. This CDR3 comprises 13 residues. Looked up from germline, CDR1 is MNHEY and CDR2 is SVGAGI. The study, taken as a whole, reports: Total diversity from one million sequenced T cells was likely underestimated.

This sample also appeared in a second study, on T cells of mothers and their children.

This chain links TRBV6-5 with TRBJ1-1; perhaps TRBD1 as D (5 bases). The sequenced sample was blood. The source of this sequence is a boy younger than 18 in good health. The DNA of the CDR3 is TGTGCCAGCAGTCTCGACAGAAACACTGAAACTTTCTTT. Translation: CASSLDRNTETFF.